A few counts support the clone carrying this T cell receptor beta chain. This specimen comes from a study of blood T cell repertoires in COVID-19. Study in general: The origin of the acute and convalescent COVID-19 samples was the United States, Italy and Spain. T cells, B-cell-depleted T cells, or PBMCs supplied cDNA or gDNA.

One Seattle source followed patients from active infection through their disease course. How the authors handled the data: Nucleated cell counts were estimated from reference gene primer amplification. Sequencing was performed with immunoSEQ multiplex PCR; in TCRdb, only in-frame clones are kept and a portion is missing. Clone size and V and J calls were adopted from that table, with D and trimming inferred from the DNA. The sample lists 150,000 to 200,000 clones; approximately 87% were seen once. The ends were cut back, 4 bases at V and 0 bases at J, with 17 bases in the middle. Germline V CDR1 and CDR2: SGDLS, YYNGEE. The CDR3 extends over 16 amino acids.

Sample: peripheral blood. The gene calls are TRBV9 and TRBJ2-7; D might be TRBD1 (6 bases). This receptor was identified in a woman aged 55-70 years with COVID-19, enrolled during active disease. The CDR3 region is CASSPVLGDTSYEQYF. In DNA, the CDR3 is TGTGCCAGCAGCCCGGTGTTGGGGGACACCTCCTACGAGCAGTACTTC.